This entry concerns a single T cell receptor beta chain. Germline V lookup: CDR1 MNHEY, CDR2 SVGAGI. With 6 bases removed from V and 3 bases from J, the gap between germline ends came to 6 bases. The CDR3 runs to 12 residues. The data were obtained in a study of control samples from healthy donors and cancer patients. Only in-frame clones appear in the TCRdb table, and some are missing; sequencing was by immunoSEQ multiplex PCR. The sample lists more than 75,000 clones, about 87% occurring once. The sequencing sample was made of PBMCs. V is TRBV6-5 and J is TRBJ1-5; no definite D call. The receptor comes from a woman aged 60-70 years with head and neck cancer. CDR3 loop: CASRRDNQPQHF. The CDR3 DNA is TGTGCCAGCAGGAGGGACAATCAGCCCCAGCATTTT.